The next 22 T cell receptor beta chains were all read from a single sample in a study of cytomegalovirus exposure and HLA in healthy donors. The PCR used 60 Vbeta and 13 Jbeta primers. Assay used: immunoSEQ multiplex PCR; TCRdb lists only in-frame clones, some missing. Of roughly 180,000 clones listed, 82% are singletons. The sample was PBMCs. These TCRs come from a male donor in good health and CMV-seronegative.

The CDR3 coding sequence is TGTGCCAGCAGGGCGGAGAGCTCCTATAATTCACCCCTCCACTTT. Translation gives CASRAESSYNSPLHF. This sequence joins TRBV6-4 and TRBJ1-6; D not certain. With 6 bases removed from V and 0 bases from J, the gap between germline ends came to 9 bases. Germline-derived CDR1 and CDR2 are MRHNA and SNTAGT. CDR3 length equals 15 residues.

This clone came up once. CDR3 region: CASSPKGYEQYF. In DNA, the CDR3 is TGTGCCAGCTCACCGAAGGGGTACGAGCAGTACTTC. The chain uses TRBV18 and TRBJ2-7, with TRBD1 as a possible D gene (5 bases). This CDR3 is built from 12 residues. The germline V and J ends were trimmed by 3 bases and 4 bases, with 7 bases remaining between them. The V gene's germline CDR1 is KGHSH and CDR2 LQKENI.

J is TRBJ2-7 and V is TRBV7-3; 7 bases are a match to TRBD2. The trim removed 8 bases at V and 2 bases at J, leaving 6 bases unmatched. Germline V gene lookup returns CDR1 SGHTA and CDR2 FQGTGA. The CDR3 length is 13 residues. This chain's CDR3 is CASGAGVAYEQYF. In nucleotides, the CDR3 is TGTGCCAGCGGGGCGGGGGTCGCCTACGAGCAGTACTTC.

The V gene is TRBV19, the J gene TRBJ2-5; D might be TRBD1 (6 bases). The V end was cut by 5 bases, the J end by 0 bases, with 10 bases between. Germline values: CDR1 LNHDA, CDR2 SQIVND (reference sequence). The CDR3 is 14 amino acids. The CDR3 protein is CASSRTGNQETQYF. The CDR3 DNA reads TGTGCCAGTAGTCGAACAGGGAACCAAGAGACCCAGTACTTC.

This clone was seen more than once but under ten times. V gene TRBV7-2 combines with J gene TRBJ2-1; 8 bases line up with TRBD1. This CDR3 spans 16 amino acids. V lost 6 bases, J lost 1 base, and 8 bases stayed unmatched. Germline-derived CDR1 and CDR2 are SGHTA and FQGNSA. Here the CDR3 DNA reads TGTGCCAGCAGTCTTAGCAGGGGGCGGTCCTACAATGAGCAGTTCTTC. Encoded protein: CASSLSRGRSYNEQFF.

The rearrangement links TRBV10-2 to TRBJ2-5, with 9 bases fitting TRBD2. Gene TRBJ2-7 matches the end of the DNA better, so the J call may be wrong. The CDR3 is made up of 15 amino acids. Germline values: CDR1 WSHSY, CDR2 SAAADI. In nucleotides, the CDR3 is TGCGCCAGCAGTGAGTCGGTAGCGGGAGTTTACGAGCAGTACTTC. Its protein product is CASSESVAGVYEQYF.

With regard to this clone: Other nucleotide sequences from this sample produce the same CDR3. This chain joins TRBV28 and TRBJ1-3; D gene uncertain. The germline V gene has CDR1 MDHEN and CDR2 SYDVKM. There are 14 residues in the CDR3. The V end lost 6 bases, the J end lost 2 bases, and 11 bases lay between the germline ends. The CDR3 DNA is TGTGCCAGCAGCGAAACAGCTCCTGGAAACACCATATATTTT. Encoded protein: CASSETAPGNTIYF. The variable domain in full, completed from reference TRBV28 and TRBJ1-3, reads DVKVTQSSRYLVKRTGEKVFLECVQDMDHENMFWYRQDPGLGLRLIYFSYDVKMKEKGDIPEGYSVSREKKERFSLILESASTNQTSMYLCASSETAPGNTIYFGEGSWLTVV.

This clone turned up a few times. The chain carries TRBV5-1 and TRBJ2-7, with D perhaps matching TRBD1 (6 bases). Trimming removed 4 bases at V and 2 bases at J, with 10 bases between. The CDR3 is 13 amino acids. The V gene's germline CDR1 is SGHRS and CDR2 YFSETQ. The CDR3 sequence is CASSAGQTYEQYF. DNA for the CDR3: TGCGCCAGCAGCGCAGGACAGACCTACGAGCAGTACTTC.

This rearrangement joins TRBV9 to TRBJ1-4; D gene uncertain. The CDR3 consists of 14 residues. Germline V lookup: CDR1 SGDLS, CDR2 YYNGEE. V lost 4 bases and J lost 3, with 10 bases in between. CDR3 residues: CASSPREPNEKLFF. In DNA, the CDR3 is TGTGCCAGCAGCCCGAGGGAGCCTAATGAAAAACTGTTTTTT.

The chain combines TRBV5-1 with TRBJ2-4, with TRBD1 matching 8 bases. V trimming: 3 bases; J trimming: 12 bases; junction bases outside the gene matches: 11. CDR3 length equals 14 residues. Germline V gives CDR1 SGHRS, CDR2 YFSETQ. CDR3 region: CASSSYQPDRDQYF. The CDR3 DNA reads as TGCGCCAGCAGCTCCTACCAACCGGACAGGGATCAGTACTTC.

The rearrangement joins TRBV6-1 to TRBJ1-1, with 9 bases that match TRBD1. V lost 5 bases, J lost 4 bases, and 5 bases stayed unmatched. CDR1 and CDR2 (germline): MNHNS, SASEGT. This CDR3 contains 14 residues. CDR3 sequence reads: CASSLQGASTEAFF. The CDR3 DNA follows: TGTGCCAGCAGTCTACAGGGGGCCAGCACTGAAGCTTTCTTT.

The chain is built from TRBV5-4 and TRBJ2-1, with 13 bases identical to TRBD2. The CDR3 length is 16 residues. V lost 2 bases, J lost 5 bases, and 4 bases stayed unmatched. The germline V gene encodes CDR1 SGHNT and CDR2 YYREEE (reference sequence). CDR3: CASSFLGLAGDNEQFF. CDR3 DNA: TGTGCCAGCAGCTTTCTCGGACTAGCGGGGGACAATGAGCAGTTCTTC.

DNA for the CDR3: TGTGCCAGCAGCTTCCCTAGCTTCGACAATGAGCAGTTCTTC. The encoded protein is CASSFPSFDNEQFF. The chain couples TRBV5-5 to TRBJ2-1, with D maybe TRBD2 (5 bases). The CDR3 loop spans 14 amino acids. V lost 2 bases to trimming and J lost 5 bases, with 11 bases between them. Germline V gene lookup returns CDR1 SGHKS and CDR2 YYEKEE (reference sequence).

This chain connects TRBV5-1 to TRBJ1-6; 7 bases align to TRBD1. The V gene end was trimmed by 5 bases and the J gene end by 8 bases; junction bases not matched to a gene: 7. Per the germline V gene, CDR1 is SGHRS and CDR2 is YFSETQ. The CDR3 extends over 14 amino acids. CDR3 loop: CASSTGQAYSPLHF. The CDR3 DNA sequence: TGCGCCAGCAGTACAGGACAGGCCTATTCACCCCTCCACTTT.

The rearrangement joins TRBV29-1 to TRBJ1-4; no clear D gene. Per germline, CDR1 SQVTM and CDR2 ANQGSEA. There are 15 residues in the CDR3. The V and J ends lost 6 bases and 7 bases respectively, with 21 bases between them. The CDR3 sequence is CSVARDTRLGEKLFF. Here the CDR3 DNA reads TGCAGCGTGGCGAGAGACACGCGATTAGGTGAAAAACTGTTTTTT.

CDR3 region: CASSILRWDEQYF. In DNA form, the CDR3 reads TGTGCCAGCAGTATATTGAGGTGGGACGAGCAGTACTTC. The J gene is TRBJ2-7, the V gene TRBV2, with unresolved D. This CDR3 is built from 13 residues. The germline gives CDR1 SNHLY, CDR2 FYNNEI. Trimming took 5 bases from V and 5 from J, leaving 13 bases between them.

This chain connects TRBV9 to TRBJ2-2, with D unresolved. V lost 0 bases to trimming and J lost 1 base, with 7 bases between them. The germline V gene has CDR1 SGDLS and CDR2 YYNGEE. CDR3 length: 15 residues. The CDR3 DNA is TGTGCCAGCAGCGTAGCTCCGGGGAACACCGGGGAGCTGTTTTTT. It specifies CASSVAPGNTGELFF.

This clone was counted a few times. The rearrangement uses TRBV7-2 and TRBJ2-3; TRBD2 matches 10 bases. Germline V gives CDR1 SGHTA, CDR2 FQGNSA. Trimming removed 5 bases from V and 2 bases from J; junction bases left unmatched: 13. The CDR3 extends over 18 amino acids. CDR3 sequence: CASSPGLAESTYTDTQYF. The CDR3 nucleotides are TGTGCCAGCAGCCCAGGACTAGCGGAATCTACTTACACAGATACGCAGTATTTT.

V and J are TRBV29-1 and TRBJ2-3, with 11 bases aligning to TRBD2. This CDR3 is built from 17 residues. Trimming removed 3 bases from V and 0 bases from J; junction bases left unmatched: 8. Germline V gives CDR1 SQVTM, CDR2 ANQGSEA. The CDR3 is CSVDGLAGGASTDTQYF. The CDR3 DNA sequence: TGCAGCGTTGATGGGCTAGCGGGGGGCGCTAGCACAGATACGCAGTATTTT.

CDR3 in amino acids: CASSLSGTNYEQYF. The CDR3 DNA follows: TGTGCCAGTAGTTTAAGCGGGACCAACTACGAGCAGTACTTC. The gene calls are TRBV19 and TRBJ2-7; the match to TRBD2 covers 7 bases. Germline V gene lookup returns CDR1 LNHDA and CDR2 SQIVND (reference sequence). The length of the CDR3 is 14 residues. The trim removed 5 bases at V and 3 bases at J, leaving 7 bases unmatched.

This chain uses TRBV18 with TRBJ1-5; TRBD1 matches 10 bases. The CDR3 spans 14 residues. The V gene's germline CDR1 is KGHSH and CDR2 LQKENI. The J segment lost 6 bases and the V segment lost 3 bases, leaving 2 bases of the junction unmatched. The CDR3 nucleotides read TGTGCCAGCTCACCGGACAGGGGGACTCAGCCCCAGCATTTT. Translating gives CASSPDRGTQPQHF.

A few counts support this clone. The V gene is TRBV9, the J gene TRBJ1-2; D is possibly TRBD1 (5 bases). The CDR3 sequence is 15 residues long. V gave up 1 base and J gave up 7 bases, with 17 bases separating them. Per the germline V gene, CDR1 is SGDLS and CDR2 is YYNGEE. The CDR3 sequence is CASSVSPGSSGGYTF. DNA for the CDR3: TGTGCCAGCAGCGTATCCCCAGGGTCTTCTGGTGGCTACACCTTC.